This T cell receptor beta chain was observed in a study of blood T cell repertoires in COVID-19. The CDR3 is 16 residues long. Unmatched junction bases numbered 6, after V lost 0 bases and J lost 1 base. Germline loops: CDR1 SGHRS, CDR2 YFSETQ. Sequenced by immunoSEQ multiplex PCR; TCRdb stores in-frame clones only, minus some. The sample holds approximately 290,000 clones, approximately 85% seen once. The material sequenced was PBMCs or T cells enriched from blood (not recorded which). The V and J genes are TRBV5-1 and TRBJ2-7; the match to TRBD1 covers 8 bases. This clonotype was obtained from a woman aged 25 to 39 who had recovered from COVID-19. CDR3 DNA sequence: TGCGCCAGCAGCTTGGGAGACAGGGGCCCTTCCTACGAGCAGTACTTC. The encoded protein is CASSLGDRGPSYEQYF.